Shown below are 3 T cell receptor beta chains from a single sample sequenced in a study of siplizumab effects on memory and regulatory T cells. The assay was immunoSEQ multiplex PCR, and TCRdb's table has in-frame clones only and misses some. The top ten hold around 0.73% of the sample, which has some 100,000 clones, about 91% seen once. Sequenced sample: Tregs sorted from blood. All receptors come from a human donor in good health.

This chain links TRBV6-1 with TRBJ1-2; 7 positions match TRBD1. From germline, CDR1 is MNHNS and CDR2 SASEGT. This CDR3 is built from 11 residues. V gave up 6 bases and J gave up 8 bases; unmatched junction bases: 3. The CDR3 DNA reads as TGTGCCAGCAGGATACAGGGGGGCTACACCTTC. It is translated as CASRIQGGYTF.

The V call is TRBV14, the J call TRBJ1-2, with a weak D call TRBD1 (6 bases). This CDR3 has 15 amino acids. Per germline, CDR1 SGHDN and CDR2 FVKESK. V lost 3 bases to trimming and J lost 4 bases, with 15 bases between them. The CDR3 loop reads CASSHGVLGGYGYTF. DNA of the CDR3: TGTGCCAGCAGCCACGGTGTCCTAGGGGGCTATGGCTACACCTTC.

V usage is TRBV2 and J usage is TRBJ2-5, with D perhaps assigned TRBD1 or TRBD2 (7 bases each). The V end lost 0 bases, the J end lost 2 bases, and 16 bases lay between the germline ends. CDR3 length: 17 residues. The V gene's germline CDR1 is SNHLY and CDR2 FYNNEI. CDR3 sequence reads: CASSEALPGGGQETQYF. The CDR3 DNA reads TGTGCCAGCAGTGAAGCGCTTCCAGGGGGAGGGCAAGAGACCCAGTACTTC.